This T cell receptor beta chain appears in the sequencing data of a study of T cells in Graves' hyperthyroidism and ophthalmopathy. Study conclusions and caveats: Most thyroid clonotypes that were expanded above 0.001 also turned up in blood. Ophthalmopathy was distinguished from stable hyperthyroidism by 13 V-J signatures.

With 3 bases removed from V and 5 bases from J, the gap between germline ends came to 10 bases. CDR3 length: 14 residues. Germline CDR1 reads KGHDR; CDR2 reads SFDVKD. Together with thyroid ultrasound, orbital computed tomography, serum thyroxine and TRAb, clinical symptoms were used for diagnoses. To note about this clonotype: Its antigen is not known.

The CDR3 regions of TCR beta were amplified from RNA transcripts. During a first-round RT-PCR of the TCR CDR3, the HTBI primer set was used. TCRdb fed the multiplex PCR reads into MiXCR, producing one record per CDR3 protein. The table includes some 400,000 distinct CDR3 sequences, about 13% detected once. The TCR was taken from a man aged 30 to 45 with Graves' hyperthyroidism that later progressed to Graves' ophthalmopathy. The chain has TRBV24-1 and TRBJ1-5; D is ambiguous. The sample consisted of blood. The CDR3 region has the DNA TGTGCCACCAGTGATATCTTCGGTGATCAGCCCCAGCATTTT. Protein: CATSDIFGDQPQHF.